This T cell receptor beta chain was sequenced in a study of T cells in localized non-small cell lung cancer. Findings and caveats of the study: Greater blood T cell density accompanied longer overall survival. Tumor showed lower T cell clonality than uninvolved adjacent lung, where it was highest. A median of about 58 of the top 100 tumor clones appeared in adjacent lung, which was paired and uninvolved.

Sequencing was performed with immunoSEQ multiplex PCR; in TCRdb, only in-frame clones are kept and a portion is missing. The sample records 25,000 or so clones, roughly 90% being singletons. Regarding this clone: No antigen is known for it.

The CDR3 totals 11 residues. Trimming removed 4 bases at V and 8 bases at J, with 8 bases between. Germline V gives CDR1 WNHNN, CDR2 SYGVQD (reference sequence). The sequences come from PBMCs, collected before any cancer treatment. The TCR comes from a man aged 35 to 70 with stage II lung adenocarcinoma. This chain joins TRBV10-1 and TRBJ1-1; D unresolved. The CDR3 sequence: CASSGSSEAFF. The CDR3 coding sequence is TGCGCCAGCAGTGGGAGTTCAGAAGCTTTCTTT.